This TCR beta chain was profiled in a study of radiotherapy plus CTLA-4 blockade in lung cancer. On the study more broadly: Objective response was observed in roughly 20% of patients, and disease control in roughly 30%.

The study treated chemo-refractory metastatic non-small-cell lung cancer patients with focal radiation plus ipilimumab CTLA-4 blockade. CDR1 and CDR2 (germline): GTSNPN, SVGIG (reference sequence). This CDR3 is built from 12 residues. Method: immunoSEQ multiplex PCR; TCRdb's copy keeps in-frame clones and lacks some. The profile shows about 45,000 clones, 73% of them singletons. The starting material was peripheral blood, obtained from a patient treated with radiotherapy plus ipilimumab. This clonotype was obtained from a human donor with non-small cell lung cancer who had a complete response to radiotherapy plus ipilimumab. The rearrangement uses TRBV30 and TRBJ1-6; maybe TRBD1 (6 bases). The DNA of the CDR3 is TGTGCACGAAGGACAGATAATTCACCCCTCCACTTT. It encodes CARRTDNSPLHF.